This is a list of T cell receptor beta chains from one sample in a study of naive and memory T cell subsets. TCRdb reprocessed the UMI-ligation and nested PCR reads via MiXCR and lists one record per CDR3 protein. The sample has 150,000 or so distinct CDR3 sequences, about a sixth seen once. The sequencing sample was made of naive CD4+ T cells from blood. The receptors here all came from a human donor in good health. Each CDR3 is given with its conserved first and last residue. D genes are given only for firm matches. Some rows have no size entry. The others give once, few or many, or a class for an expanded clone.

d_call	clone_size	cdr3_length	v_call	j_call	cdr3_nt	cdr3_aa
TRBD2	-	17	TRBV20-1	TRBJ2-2	TGCAGTCTTAATCACGTAGCGGGCCGAACGAACACCGGGGAGCTGTTTTTT	CSLNHVAGRTNTGELFF
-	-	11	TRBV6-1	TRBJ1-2	TGTGCCAGCAGTTTTGTCTATGGCTACACCTTC	CASSFVYGYTF
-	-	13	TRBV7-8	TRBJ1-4	TGTGCCAGCAGCCGGGAGGGAGGTGAAAAACTGTTTTTT	CASSREGGEKLFF
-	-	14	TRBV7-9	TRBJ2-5	TGTGCCAGCAGCTTTAGCGTACTCCAAGAGACCCAGTACTTC	CASSFSVLQETQYF
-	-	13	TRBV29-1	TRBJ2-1	TGCAGCGGACGGGGGCAAACGTTGACTGAGCAGTTCTTC	CSGRGQTLTEQFF
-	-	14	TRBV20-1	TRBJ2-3	TGCAGTGCTAGAGTGAACTATAGCACAGATACGCAGTATTTT	CSARVNYSTDTQYF
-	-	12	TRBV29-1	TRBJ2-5	TGCAGCGTGAGGGAGAGGCAAGAGACCCAGTACTTC	CSVRERQETQYF
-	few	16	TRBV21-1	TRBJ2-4	TGTGCCAGCGGCCCCCCTCGGGAGGTAGCCAAAAACATTCAGTACTTC	CASGPPREVAKNIQYF
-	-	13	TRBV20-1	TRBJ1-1	TGCAGTGCCCGAAGCCCAGGGACCTCTGAAGCTTTCTTT	CSARSPGTSEAFF
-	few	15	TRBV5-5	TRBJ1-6	TGTGCCAGCAGCGCCGGGACGGTATCTTATTCACCCCTCCACTTT	CASSAGTVSYSPLHF
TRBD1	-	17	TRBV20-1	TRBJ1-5	TGCAGTGCTAGTCCATCGACAGGGAAATATGGCAATCAGCCCCAGCATTTT	CSASPSTGKYGNQPQHF
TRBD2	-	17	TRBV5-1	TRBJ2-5	TGCGCCAGCAGCTTGGAGGGACTAGCGGGCCGGGTGGCGACCCAGTACTTC	CASSLEGLAGRVATQYF